This T cell receptor beta chain was identified in a study of T cells after yellow fever vaccination. Overall study findings and caveats: A secondary response was less intense yet reached its peak sooner, at day 5 versus 15. Boosting was followed by the reappearance of most primary-vaccination clones (around 96% CD4, about 90% CD8).

About this clonotype itself: Its matching antigen is unknown.

CDR3 length: 13 amino acids. Germline CDR1 is SGHTA and CDR2 is FQGTGA. Deletions cut 2 bases from V and 7 bases from J, with 12 bases between. The TCR cDNA carried a universal primer site and UMIs from 5'RACE template switching. TCRdb reprocessed the 5' RACE reads via MiXCR and lists one record per CDR3 protein. The repertoire consists of a few hundred thousand distinct CDR3 sequences, with approximately 18% occurring once and the leading ten covering 15% to 20%. The specimen was PBMCs, collected before the yellow fever booster vaccination. The clonotype comes from a man between 18 and 29 years old who received the YFV17D yellow fever vaccine. This sequence joins TRBV7-3 and TRBJ2-7; a weak D match, TRBD2 (5 bases). The CDR3 bases are TGTGCCAGCAGCTTACCCCCGGCGGGTGAGCAGTACTTC. Translating it yields CASSLPPAGEQYF.